This T cell receptor beta chain emerged from a study of preoperative IRX-2 immunotherapy in early breast cancer. Profiling relied on immunoSEQ multiplex PCR, and the TCRdb table lists in-frame clones only, not all of them. The sample shows over 25,000 clones, about four fifths of them seen only once. Treatment reported: preoperative locoregional IRX-2 cytokine immunotherapy. Patients received preoperative, locoregional IRX-2 cytokine immunotherapy in a phase Ib study. Losses at the gene ends were 7 bases for V and 3 bases for J; bases not matched to a gene: 8. The CDR3 is 15 amino acids. CDR1 MNHGY and CDR2 SAAAGT come from the germline V gene.

This specimen consisted of lymph node tissue, obtained from a patient treated with IRX-2 immunotherapy. The rearrangement links TRBV6-8 to TRBJ2-1; 8 bases fit TRBD2. The sequence was collected from a human donor with breast cancer. The CDR3 sequence is CASTSREGGYNEQFF. The CDR3, as DNA: TGTGCCAGCACATCACGGGAGGGGGGCTACAATGAGCAGTTCTTC.